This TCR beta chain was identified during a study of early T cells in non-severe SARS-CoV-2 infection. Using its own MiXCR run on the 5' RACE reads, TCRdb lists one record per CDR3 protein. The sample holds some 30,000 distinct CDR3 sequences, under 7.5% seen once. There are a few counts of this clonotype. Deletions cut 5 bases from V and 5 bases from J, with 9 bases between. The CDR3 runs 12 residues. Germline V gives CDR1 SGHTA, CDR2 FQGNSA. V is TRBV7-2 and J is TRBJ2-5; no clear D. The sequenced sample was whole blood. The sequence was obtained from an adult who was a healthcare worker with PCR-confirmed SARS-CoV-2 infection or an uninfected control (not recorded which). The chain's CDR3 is CASSPAVETQYF. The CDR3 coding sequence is TGTGCCAGCAGCCCGGCCGTTGAGACCCAGTACTTC.